This TCR beta chain emerged from a study of blood T cell repertoires in COVID-19. The CDR3 extends over 15 amino acids. The V gene's germline CDR1 is SGHTA and CDR2 FQGTGA. Trimming cost V 5 bases and J 5 bases; bases outside gene matches: 11. The data were produced by immunoSEQ multiplex PCR, yet TCRdb's version contains in-frame clones alone and is incomplete. The sample holds some 110,000 clones, around 80% seen once. Sequenced: peripheral blood. V gene TRBV7-3 combines with J gene TRBJ2-5; 7 nucleotides agree with TRBD2. The sequence was collected from a woman aged 70-85 years with acute or convalescent COVID-19. The CDR3: CASSQGGIGGETQYF. The CDR3 region has the DNA TGTGCCAGCAGCCAGGGAGGGATAGGCGGTGAGACCCAGTACTTC.